The rows below give T cell receptor beta chains drawn from one sample of a study of shared clonotypes between healthy human individuals. Assay: immunoSEQ multiplex PCR; the TCRdb copy retains only in-frame clones and omits some. The sample has roughly 2,000,000 clones, approximately 95% seen once. The specimen sequenced was naive CD8+ T cells sorted from blood. The receptors come from a man in his late teens or twenties in good health. CDR3s include the opening cysteine and the closing phenylalanine or tryptophan. The D gene is left open where the match is weak. Size is stated for part of the rows, as once, few or many counts, or as a class when the clone is expanded.

>NA|TRBJ1-4|TRBV6-6|NA
CASSPQLTNEKLFF
TGTGCCAGCAGTCCACAACTGACTAATGAAAAACTGTTTTTT
>TRBD2|TRBJ2-7|TRBV7-2|NA
CASSPTSLYEQYF
TGTGCCAGCAGCCCGACTAGCTTGTACGAGCAGTACTTC
>TRBD1|TRBJ2-7|TRBV7-8|NA
CASSPSGTGIYEQYF
TGTGCCAGCAGCCCTTCCGGGACAGGGATCTACGAGCAGTACTTC
>NA|TRBJ2-7|TRBV7-2|NA
CASSFGLAYEQYF
TGTGCCAGCAGCTTCGGACTCGCCTACGAGCAGTACTTC
>NA|TRBJ1-2|TRBV7-9|few
CASSSSGYGYTF
TGTGCCAGCAGCTCCTCCGGCTATGGCTACACCTTC
>NA|TRBJ2-7|TRBV2|NA
CASSDWAGSYEQYF
TGTGCCAGCAGTGATTGGGCAGGGTCGTACGAGCAGTACTTC
>NA|TRBJ2-5|TRBV19|few
CASSIDGEETQYF
TGTGCCAGTAGTATTGACGGGGAAGAGACCCAGTACTTC
>TRBD2|TRBJ2-7|TRBV2|NA
CASAGLGREAISYEQYF
TGTGCCAGCGCTGGACTAGGGCGGGAGGCTATATCCTACGAGCAGTACTTC
>NA|TRBJ2-7|TRBV4-1|once
CASSQAPGEPRSYEQYF
TGCGCCAGCAGCCAAGCCCCCGGGGAGCCCCGCTCCTACGAGCAGTACTTC
>NA|TRBJ2-3|TRBV20-1|NA
CSATGVDTQYF
TGCAGTGCTACGGGAGTTGATACGCAGTATTTT
>NA|TRBJ2-1|TRBV4-1|NA
CASSQERSGYNEQFF
TGCGCCAGCAGCCAAGAACGTTCCGGCTACAATGAGCAGTTCTTC
>TRBD2|TRBJ2-3|TRBV5-4|NA
CASSLGLAGLTDTQYF
TGTGCCAGCAGCTTGGGACTAGCGGGACTCACAGATACGCAGTATTTT
>NA|TRBJ2-5|TRBV10-2|NA
CASSEDPGTQETQYF
TGCGCCAGCAGTGAGGACCCCGGGACTCAAGAGACCCAGTACTTC
>NA|TRBJ2-1|TRBV2|NA
CASSDFDSSYNEQFF
TGTGCCAGCAGTGATTTTGACTCCTCCTACAATGAGCAGTTCTTC
>NA|TRBJ2-3|TRBV9|NA
CASSVGGVLDDTQYF
TGTGCCAGCAGCGTAGGGGGGGTTCTTGATGATACGCAGTATTTT
>NA|TRBJ1-2|TRBV27|NA
CASSTWDTLPNYGYTF
TGTGCCAGCAGTACCTGGGACACCTTGCCTAACTATGGCTACACCTTC
>NA|TRBJ2-2|TRBV5-4|NA
CASSLGPRGELFF
TGTGCCAGCAGCTTGGGACCTCGGGGGGAGCTGTTTTTT
>NA|TRBJ1-2|TRBV2|NA
CASKGSPGYTF
TGTGCCAGCAAAGGGTCACCGGGCTACACCTTC
>TRBD2|TRBJ2-7|TRBV10-2|NA
CASSEGLAGAYEQYF
TGCGCCAGCAGTGAGGGACTAGCGGGAGCCTACGAGCAGTACTTC
>TRBD2|TRBJ2-5|TRBV7-9|NA
CASSSHPLAGGNQETQYF
TGTGCCAGCAGCTCCCATCCCCTAGCGGGAGGGAACCAAGAGACCCAGTACTTC
>NA|TRBJ2-3|TRBV4-3|NA
CASSQDGSYTDTQYF
TGCGCCAGCAGCCAAGACGGGAGTTACACAGATACGCAGTATTTT
>NA|TRBJ2-7|TRBV5-1|once
CASSLDSLLSYEQYF
TGCGCCAGCAGCTTGGACAGTCTATTATCCTACGAGCAGTACTTC
>TRBD2|TRBJ2-7|TRBV27|NA
CASSLIGTRSYEQYF
TGTGCCAGCAGTTTAATAGGGACTAGGTCCTACGAGCAGTACTTC
>TRBD2|TRBJ2-7|TRBV5-6|NA
CASSVQLAGGTYEQYF
TGTGCCAGCAGCGTACAGCTAGCGGGGGGAACCTACGAGCAGTACTTC
>TRBD1|TRBJ2-7|TRBV5-1|NA
CASRPWTGDFYEQYF
TGCGCCAGCCGCCCGTGGACAGGGGACTTCTACGAGCAGTACTTC
>TRBD2|TRBJ2-5|TRBV15|NA
CATSRDPTSGDSQETQYF
TGTGCCACCAGCAGAGACCCGACTAGCGGGGACAGTCAAGAGACCCAGTACTTC
>NA|TRBJ1-1|TRBV30|NA
CASLVGNTEAFF
TGTGCCAGCCTGGTGGGGAACACTGAAGCTTTCTTT
>NA|TRBJ1-4|TRBV27|once
CASSSRQGGAMRERKLFF
TGTGCCAGCAGTTCGCGTCAGGGAGGGGCAATGAGGGAGCGAAAACTGTTTTTT
>NA|TRBJ2-7|TRBV30|NA
CAWSVGDTYEQYF
TGTGCCTGGAGTGTAGGGGACACCTACGAGCAGTACTTC
>NA|TRBJ2-7|TRBV4-1|NA
CASSPKRGAYEQYF
TGCGCCAGCAGCCCAAAGAGGGGGGCCTACGAGCAGTACTTC
>NA|TRBJ1-1|TRBV7-6|NA
CASSLTVGPQNTEAFF
TGTGCCAGCAGCTTAACCGTCGGACCACAGAACACTGAAGCTTTCTTT
>TRBD2|TRBJ2-1|TRBV9|NA
CASSPSGGAYNEQFF
TGTGCCAGCAGCCCAAGCGGGGGGGCCTACAATGAGCAGTTCTTC
>TRBD1|TRBJ1-1|TRBV5-4|NA
CASSSGGGNTEAFF
TGTGCCAGCAGCTCAGGGGGAGGGAACACTGAAGCTTTCTTT
>NA|TRBJ2-1|TRBV13|NA
CASSATRTAYNEQFF
TGTGCCAGCAGCGCAACCCGGACCGCCTACAATGAGCAGTTCTTC
>NA|TRBJ2-7|TRBV7-2|NA
CASSFMLGSYEQYF
TGTGCCAGCAGCTTTATGCTAGGGTCGTACGAGCAGTACTTC
>TRBD2|TRBJ2-7|TRBV10-1|NA
CAIRVVGASGRSLPTNSYEQYF
TGCGCCATTCGGGTCGTGGGTGCTAGCGGGAGGTCTTTACCTACCAACTCCTACGAGCAGTACTTC
>NA|TRBJ2-3|TRBV9|NA
CASSPPAVSTDTQYF
TGTGCCAGCAGCCCCCCAGCCGTCAGCACAGATACGCAGTATTTT
>NA|TRBJ2-1|TRBV29-1|once
CSVNGIMQGGTLDEQFF
TGCAGCGTTAATGGGATAATGCAGGGAGGGACACTGGATGAGCAGTTCTTC
>TRBD1|TRBJ1-2|TRBV27|NA
CASGDRAFYGYTF
TGTGCCAGCGGGGACAGGGCCTTCTATGGCTACACCTTC
>NA|TRBJ2-2|TRBV28|NA
CASSLTFPGVTGELFF
TGTGCCAGCAGTTTAACGTTCCCAGGGGTCACCGGGGAGCTGTTTTTT
>NA|TRBJ1-3|TRBV6-5|NA
CASSYDSSSGNTIYF
TGTGCCAGCAGTTACGACTCTAGCTCTGGAAACACCATATATTTT
>NA|TRBJ2-7|TRBV4-1|NA
CASSPRPLLASEQYF
TGCGCCAGCAGCCCCCGCCCCCTACTAGCCAGCGAGCAGTACTTC